This T cell receptor beta chain appears in the sequencing data of a study of T cell repertoires in cytomegalovirus infection. Whole-study context: Matching HLA type, along with CMV infection, was indicated by public TCR beta signatures. Study-level points and caveats: Totalled public TCR beta family frequency picked out people who carried CMV plus the relevant HLA. HLA-C-restricted CMV clonotypes gave the most frequent clonotype in two of eight donors.

This clonotype was counted between two and nine times. As yet, its antigen is unknown. The V gene lost 2 bases and the J gene lost 1 base, with 14 bases spanning the gap. The CDR3 has 16 residues. Germline assignment: CDR1 SGHTA and CDR2 FQGNSA. TCRdb re-called the reads through MiXCR, storing one row per CDR3 protein. Here the sample spans about 130,000 distinct CDR3 sequences, roughly a quarter being singletons. This sequence originates from a human donor in good health (CMV status not recorded). Some clones in this sample may be carry-over from other donors' samples. Sequencing input: PBMCs, sequenced either directly or after in vitro stimulation (not recorded which). The chain combines TRBV7-2 with TRBJ1-1; no reliable D call. The CDR3 coding sequence is TGTGCCAGCAGCTTATTTAGCCACTTAAAGAACACTGAAGCTTTCTTT. Residues: CASSLFSHLKNTEAFF.